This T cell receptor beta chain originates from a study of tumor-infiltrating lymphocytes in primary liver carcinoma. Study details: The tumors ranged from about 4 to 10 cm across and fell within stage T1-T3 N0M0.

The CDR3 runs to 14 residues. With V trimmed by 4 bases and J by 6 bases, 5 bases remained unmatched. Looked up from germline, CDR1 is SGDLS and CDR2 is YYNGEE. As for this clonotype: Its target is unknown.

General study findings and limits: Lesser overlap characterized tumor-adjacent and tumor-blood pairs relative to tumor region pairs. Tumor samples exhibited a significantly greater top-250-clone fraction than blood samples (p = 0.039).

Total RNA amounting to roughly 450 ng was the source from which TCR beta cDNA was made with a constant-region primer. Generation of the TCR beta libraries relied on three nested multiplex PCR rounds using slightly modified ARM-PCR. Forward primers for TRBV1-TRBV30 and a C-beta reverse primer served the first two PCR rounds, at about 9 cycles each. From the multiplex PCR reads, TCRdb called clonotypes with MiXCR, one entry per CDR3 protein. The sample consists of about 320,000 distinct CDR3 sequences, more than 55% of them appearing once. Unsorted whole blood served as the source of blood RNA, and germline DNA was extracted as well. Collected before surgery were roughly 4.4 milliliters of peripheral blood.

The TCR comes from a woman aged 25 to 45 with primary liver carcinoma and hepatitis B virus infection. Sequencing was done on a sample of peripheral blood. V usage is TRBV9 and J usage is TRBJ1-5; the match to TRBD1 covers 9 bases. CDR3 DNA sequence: TGTGCCAGCAGCCGCGGGACAGGGTCTCAGCCCCAGCATTTT. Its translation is CASSRGTGSQPQHF.